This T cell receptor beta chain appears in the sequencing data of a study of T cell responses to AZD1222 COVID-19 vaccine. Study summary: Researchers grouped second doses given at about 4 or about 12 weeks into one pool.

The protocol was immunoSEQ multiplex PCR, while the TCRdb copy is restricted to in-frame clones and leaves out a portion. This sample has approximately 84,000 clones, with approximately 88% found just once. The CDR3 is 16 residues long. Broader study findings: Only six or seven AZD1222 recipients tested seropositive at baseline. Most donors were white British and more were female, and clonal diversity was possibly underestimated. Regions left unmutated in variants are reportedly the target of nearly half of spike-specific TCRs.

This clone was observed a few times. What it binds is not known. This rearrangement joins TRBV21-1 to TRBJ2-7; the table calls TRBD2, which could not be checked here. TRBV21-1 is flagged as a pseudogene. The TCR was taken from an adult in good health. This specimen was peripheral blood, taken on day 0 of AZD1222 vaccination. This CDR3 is CASSSLRTGETYEQYF. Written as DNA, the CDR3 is TGTGCCAGCAGCTCCCTACGGACGGGAGAAACCTACGAGCAGTACTTC.